These 14 T cell receptor beta chains originate from one sample sequenced in a study of T cells in narcolepsy. The method was immunoSEQ multiplex PCR; TCRdb's version includes in-frame clones alone and lacks a portion of them. The data contain roughly 30,000 clones, 78% of them singletons. The material sequenced was CD45RA- memory CD4+ T cells from PBMCs. All receptors derive from a human donor with narcolepsy.

The V and J genes are TRBV11-3 and TRBJ2-7; no reliable D call. Germline V gives CDR1 SGHNT, CDR2 YENEEA. This CDR3 has 13 amino acids. Trimming pared 2 bases from V and 1 base from J, leaving 6 bases between. In DNA, the CDR3 is TGTGCCAGCAGCTTATTACAGTCCTACGAGCAGTACTTC. This translates into CASSLLQSYEQYF.

The chain links TRBV6-5 to TRBJ1-5; TRBD1 matches 7 bases. The J segment lost 7 bases and the V segment lost 6 bases, leaving 3 bases of the junction unmatched. The CDR3 sequence is 12 residues long. From germline, CDR1 is MNHEY and CDR2 SVGAGI. The CDR3 sequence: CASRWTGQPQHF. The CDR3 DNA reads as TGTGCCAGCAGATGGACAGGCCAGCCCCAGCATTTT.

The rearrangement links TRBV6-1 to TRBJ2-1; possibly TRBD2 for D (6 bases). Germline assignment: CDR1 MNHNS and CDR2 SASEGT. With 5 bases removed from V and 10 bases from J, the gap between germline ends came to 21 bases. This CDR3 contains 15 residues. The CDR3 is CASSQERAGLGEQFF. In nucleotides, the CDR3 is TGTGCCAGCAGTCAGGAGCGGGCGGGCCTCGGAGAGCAGTTCTTC.

The rearrangement links TRBV5-1 to TRBJ2-4; no clear D gene. Deletions cut 2 bases from V and 6 bases from J, with 6 bases between. CDR3 size: 12 residues. CDR1 SGHRS and CDR2 YFSETQ come from the germline V gene. The CDR3 reads CASSFERNIQYF. For the CDR3, the DNA is TGCGCCAGCAGCTTTGAGAGAAACATTCAGTACTTC.

The rearrangement links TRBV7-2 to TRBJ1-4; D may be TRBD1 (5 bases). CDR3 size: 15 residues. Germline values: CDR1 SGHTA, CDR2 FQGNSA. The V end was cut by 5 bases, the J end by 3 bases, with 13 bases between. The CDR3: CASSIQMGPNEKLFF. CDR3 in DNA: TGTGCCAGCAGCATCCAGATGGGACCTAATGAAAAACTGTTTTTT.

The CDR3 coding sequence is TGTGCCAGCAGTGAAGTCAGCCGTATTAGCAATCAGCCCCAGCATTTT. It translates to CASSEVSRISNQPQHF. This chain uses TRBV2 with TRBJ1-5; no clear D gene. V was trimmed by 1 base and J by 0 bases, leaving 10 bases between them. Per germline, CDR1 SNHLY and CDR2 FYNNEI. This CDR3 is 16 amino acids long. The full variable domain, completed using reference TRBV2 and TRBJ1-5, is EPEVTQTPSHQVTQMGQEVILRCVPISNHLYFYWYRQILGQKVEFLVSFYNNEISEKSEIFDDQFSVERPDGSNFTLKIRSTKLEDSAMYFCASSEVSRISNQPQHFGDGTRLSIL.

This chain connects TRBV5-4 to TRBJ1-1; D gene uncertain. From germline, CDR1 is SGHNT and CDR2 YYREEE (reference sequence). Between the trimmed V and J ends, which lost 6 bases and 0 bases, there was a span of 18 bases. The CDR3 covers 16 residues. The CDR3 is CASTFRKINMNTEAFF. As DNA, the CDR3 is TGTGCCAGCACCTTCAGAAAAATTAATATGAACACTGAAGCTTTCTTT.

The CDR3 loop reads CASSWTSGGNTGELFF. For the CDR3, the DNA is TGCGCCAGCAGCTGGACTAGCGGGGGGAACACCGGGGAGCTGTTTTTT. This rearrangement joins TRBV5-1 to TRBJ2-2; 13 bases match TRBD2. Germline V gene sequence: CDR1 SGHRS, CDR2 YFSETQ. The junction had 0 bases not matched to a gene; V was cut back by 3 bases and J by 1 base. CDR3 length: 16 residues.

This chain uses TRBV6-1 with TRBJ1-6, with D possibly TRBD1 on 5 matching bases. CDR3 length equals 13 residues. V was cut by 4 bases and J by 5 bases, with 6 bases left in between. Germline V gene lookup returns CDR1 MNHNS and CDR2 SASEGT. CDR3 region: CASSAGNNSPLHF. In DNA form, the CDR3 reads TGTGCCAGCAGTGCAGGGAATAATTCACCCCTCCACTTT.

This chain uses TRBV7-3 with TRBJ2-1; no clear D gene. Germline CDR1 is SGHTA and CDR2 is FQGTGA. This CDR3 spans 11 amino acids. Trimming stripped 2 bases from V and 7 bases from J, with 3 bases between. Here the CDR3 DNA reads TGTGCCAGCAGCTTATTGAATGAGCAGTTCTTC. Amino acids: CASSLLNEQFF. The whole variable domain, filled in from reference TRBV7-3 and TRBJ2-1, reads GAGVSQTPSNKVTEKGKYVELRCDPISGHTALYWYRQSLGQGPEFLIYFQGTGAADDSGLPNDRFFAVRPEGSVSTLKIQRTERGDSAVYLCASSLLNEQFFGPGTRLTVL.

This clone has just one count. The V gene is TRBV5-1, the J gene TRBJ1-5, with TRBD1 identical over 9 bases. V was pared by 4 bases and J by 0 bases, with 17 bases of the junction left unmatched. CDR1 is SGHRS, CDR2 YFSETQ, per germline. The CDR3 runs to 20 residues. The CDR3 bases are TGCGCCAGCAGCCTCCTACACCGGGACAGGGTAGATTTTAGCAATCAGCCCCAGCATTTT. Amino acid sequence: CASSLLHRDRVDFSNQPQHF.

This chain connects TRBV18 to TRBJ1-1; 9 nucleotides match TRBD1. CDR1 is KGHSH and CDR2 is LQKENI in the germline V gene. Trimming took 3 bases from V and 1 from J; bases not matched to a gene: 6. The CDR3 is made up of 16 amino acids. The CDR3 here is CASSPRDRVGNTEAFF. In DNA form, the CDR3 reads TGTGCCAGCTCACCCCGGGACAGGGTTGGGAACACTGAAGCTTTCTTT.

This clone showed up just once. The chain links TRBV19 to TRBJ1-1, with no clear D. This CDR3 spans 14 amino acids. Germline V gives CDR1 LNHDA, CDR2 SQIVND (reference sequence). Trimming removed 5 bases at V and 0 bases at J, with 10 bases between. This chain's CDR3 is CASSQPTVNTEAFF. The DNA of the CDR3 is TGTGCCAGTAGTCAGCCGACCGTGAACACTGAAGCTTTCTTT.

J is TRBJ2-5 and V is TRBV11-2; D possibly matches TRBD1 or TRBD2 (6 bases each). The better agreement between TRBJ2-7 and the DNA end casts doubt on the J call. CDR1 is SGHAT and CDR2 is FQNNGV in the germline V gene. The CDR3 spans 14 residues. CDR3 nucleotide sequence: TGTGCCAGCAGCGGGGGGCGTCCCTCCTACGAGCAGTACTTC. Its translation is CASSGGRPSYEQYF.